These 5 T cell receptor beta chains were all obtained from the same sample, sequenced in a study of T cell clonality in common variable immunodeficiency. Profiling relied on immunoSEQ multiplex PCR, and the TCRdb table lists in-frame clones only, not all of them. The sample counts 25,000 to 35,000 clones, none seen once; the ten largest own about 12%. Specimen: peripheral blood mononuclear cells. Receptors originate from a person aged 18 to 75 in good health.

This clone has a count of ten or more. The read gets to within 3 residues of the CDR3 end, and the germline J gene fills in the rest. The chain links TRBV11-3 to TRBJ2-3, with D possibly matching TRBD2 (6 bases). Germline V gives CDR1 SGHNT, CDR2 YENEEA. The CDR3 length is 12 residues. V shed 5 bases and J shed 8 bases, with 11 bases lying between them. The CDR3 loop is CASSGGIGTQYF. Partial CDR3 DNA: TGTGCCAGCAGCGGGGGGATAGGTACG. Filled out from reference TRBV11-3 and TRBJ2-3, the complete variable domain reads EAGVVQSPRYKIIEKKQPVAFWCNPISGHNTLYWYLQNLGQGPELLIRYENEEAVDDSQLPKDRFSAERLKGVDSTLKIQPAELGDSAVYLCASSGGIGTQYFGPGTRLTVL.

This clone has a count of ten or more. This CDR3 reads CASSATTGAVNTEAFF. The part of the CDR3 DNA that was read is TGTGCCAGCTCAGCCACGACAGGGGCGGTGAACACTGAA. The V and J genes are TRBV18 and TRBJ1-1; 8 bases fit TRBD1. The DNA ends 3 residues before the CDR3 does, and the rest of the CDR3 is filled in from the germline J gene. V lost 5 bases and J lost 0; bases outside the gene matches: 8. Germline CDR1 is KGHSH and CDR2 is LQKENI. This CDR3 is 16 amino acids long.

This clone was recorded many times. The read halts 3 residues ahead of the CDR3 end, with the missing end drawn from the germline J gene. The gene calls are TRBV29-1 and TRBJ2-6; no reliable D call. Germline lookup yields CDR1 SQVTM and CDR2 ANQGSEA. V was trimmed by 4 bases and J by 2 bases, leaving 9 bases between them. This CDR3 has 14 amino acids. CDR3 loop: CSVVEFAGANVLTF. Incomplete CDR3 DNA: TGCAGCGTTGTAGAATTCGCTGGGGCCAACGTC.

Concerning this clone itself: The CDR3 extends 3 residues past the end of the read, so its final part is completed from the germline J gene. The chain is built from TRBV7-9 and TRBJ2-7; D not resolved. V shed 1 base and J shed 6 bases, with 13 bases lying between them. The germline CDR1 and CDR2 sequences are SEHNR and FQNEAQ (reference sequence). The CDR3 consists of 14 residues. CDR3 bases read: TGTGCCAGCAGCTTAGGGTCCCAAGGCGGCGAG. This translates into CASSLGSQGGE. The entire CDR3 protein is CASSLGSQGGEQYF.

This clone was counted many times. Read data end 3 residues before the CDR3 end; the end is taken from the germline J gene. This rearrangement joins TRBV5-1 to TRBJ2-5; D tentatively fits TRBD1 or TRBD2 (6 bases each). CDR3 size: 14 residues. V lost 3 bases to trimming and J lost 4 bases, with 13 bases between them. In germline, CDR1 is SGHRS, CDR2 YFSETQ. The sequenced CDR3 bases are TGCGCCAGCAGCTCGGAGGGACACGGAGAGACC. Protein product: CASSSEGHGET. The whole CDR3 region reads CASSSEGHGETQYF. Based on the CDR3 plus reference TRBV5-1 and TRBJ2-5, the full variable domain is KAGVTQTPRYLIKTRGQQVTLSCSPISGHRSVSWYQQTPGQGLQFLFEYFSETQRNKGNFPGRFSGRQFSNSRSEMNVSTLELGDSALYLCASSSEGHGETQYFGPGTRLLVL.